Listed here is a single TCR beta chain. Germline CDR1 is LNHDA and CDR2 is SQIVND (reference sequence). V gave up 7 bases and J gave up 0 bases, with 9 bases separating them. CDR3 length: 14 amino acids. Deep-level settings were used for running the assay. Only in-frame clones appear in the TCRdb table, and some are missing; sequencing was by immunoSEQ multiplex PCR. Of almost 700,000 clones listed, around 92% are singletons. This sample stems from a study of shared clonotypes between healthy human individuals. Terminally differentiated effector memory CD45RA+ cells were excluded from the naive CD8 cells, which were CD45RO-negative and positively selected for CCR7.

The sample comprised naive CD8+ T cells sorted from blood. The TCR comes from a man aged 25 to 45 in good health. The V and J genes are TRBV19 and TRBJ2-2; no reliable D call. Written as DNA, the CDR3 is TGTGCCAGTATCGGCAGCACGAACACCGGGGAGCTGTTTTTT. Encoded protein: CASIGSTNTGELFF.